Reported below is one T cell receptor (beta chain). Then a second PCR, running about 6 to 11 cycles, was carried out with a sample-barcoded 5' primer and a J-beta primer mix. One entry per CDR3 protein results from TCRdb running MiXCR on the 5' RACE reads. The sample lists some 800,000 distinct CDR3 sequences, 44% occurring once. The data originate from a study of blood T cells in healthy people across ages. The CDR3 totals 18 residues. Sample: blood. The V call is TRBV21-1, the J call TRBJ1-2. TRBV21-1 has pseudogene status. The TCR comes from a man aged 60 to 69 in good health. CDR3 loop: CASSKVFKEGPTNYGYTF. As DNA, the CDR3 is TGTGCCAGCAGCAAAGTATTTAAAGAGGGACCCACTAACTATGGCTACACCTTC.